This TCR beta chain was recorded in a study of cytomegalovirus exposure and HLA in healthy donors. General study points: The study put some 150 TCR beta chains on its list as cytomegalovirus-associated.

For this clone: Its antigen is unidentified.

With 60 Vbeta and 13 Jbeta primers, the PCR was carried out. Sequencing used immunoSEQ multiplex PCR; TCRdb keeps in-frame clones, though not all of them. The data contain over 35,000 clones, approximately 60% of them seen just once; the ten biggest clones take up more than 8.5%. V dropped 3 bases and J dropped 6; count of bases not matched to a gene: 8. CDR1 GTSNPN and CDR2 SVGIG come from the germline V gene (reference sequence). The CDR3 runs 13 residues. The chain combines TRBV30 with TRBJ2-7; 7 positions agree with TRBD1. This TCR was recovered from a human donor in good health. Sequenced: PBMCs. Here the CDR3 reads CAWSHPGGFEQYF. The CDR3 nucleotides read TGTGCCTGGAGCCACCCAGGGGGATTCGAGCAGTACTTC.